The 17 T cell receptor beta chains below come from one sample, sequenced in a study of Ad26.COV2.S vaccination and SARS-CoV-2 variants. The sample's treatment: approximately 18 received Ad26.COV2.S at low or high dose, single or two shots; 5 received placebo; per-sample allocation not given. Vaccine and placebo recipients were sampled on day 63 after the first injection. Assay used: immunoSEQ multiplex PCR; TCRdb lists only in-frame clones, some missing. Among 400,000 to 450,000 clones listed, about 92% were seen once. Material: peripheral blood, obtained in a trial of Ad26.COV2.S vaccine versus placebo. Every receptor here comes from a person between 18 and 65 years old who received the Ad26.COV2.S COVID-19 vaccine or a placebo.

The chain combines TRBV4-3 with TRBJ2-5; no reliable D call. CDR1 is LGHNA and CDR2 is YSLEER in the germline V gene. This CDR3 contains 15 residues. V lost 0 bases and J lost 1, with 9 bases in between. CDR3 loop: CASSQDPLGQETQYF. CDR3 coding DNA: TGCGCCAGCAGCCAAGACCCCTTAGGCCAAGAGACCCAGTACTTC.

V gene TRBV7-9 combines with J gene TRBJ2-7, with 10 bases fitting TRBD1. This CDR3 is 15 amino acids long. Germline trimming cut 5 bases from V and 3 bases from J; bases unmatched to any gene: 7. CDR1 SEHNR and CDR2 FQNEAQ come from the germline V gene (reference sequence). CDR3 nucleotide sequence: TGTGCCAGCAGCCGAAGACAGGGGGCTATCTACGAGCAGTACTTC. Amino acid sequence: CASSRRQGAIYEQYF.

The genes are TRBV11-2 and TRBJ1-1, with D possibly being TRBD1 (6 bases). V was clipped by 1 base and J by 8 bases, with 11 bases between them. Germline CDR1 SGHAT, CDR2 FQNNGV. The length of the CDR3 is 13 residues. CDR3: CASSLGGRIEAFF. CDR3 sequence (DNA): TGTGCCAGCAGCTTAGGGGGGCGGATAGAAGCTTTCTTT.

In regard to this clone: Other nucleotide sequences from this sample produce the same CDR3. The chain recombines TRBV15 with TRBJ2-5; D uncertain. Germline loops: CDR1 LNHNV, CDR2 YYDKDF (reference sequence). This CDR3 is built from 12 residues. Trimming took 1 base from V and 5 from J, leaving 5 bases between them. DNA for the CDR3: TGTGCCACCAGCAGAGCTCTCGAGACCCAGTACTTC. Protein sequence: CATSRALETQYF.

CDR3 loop: CASTLRASGRISDTQYF. The CDR3, as DNA: TGCGCCAGCACCCTGAGGGCTAGCGGGAGGATCTCAGATACGCAGTATTTT. The chain carries TRBV5-1 and TRBJ2-3; 11 bases are shared with TRBD2. The junction had 13 bases not matched to a gene; V was cut back by 6 bases and J by 4 bases. CDR3 size: 17 residues. From germline, CDR1 is SGHRS and CDR2 YFSETQ.

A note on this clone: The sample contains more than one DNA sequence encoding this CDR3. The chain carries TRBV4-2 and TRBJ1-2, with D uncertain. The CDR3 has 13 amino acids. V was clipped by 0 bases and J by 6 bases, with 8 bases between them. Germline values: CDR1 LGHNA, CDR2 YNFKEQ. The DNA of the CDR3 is TGTGCCAGCAGCCAAGATACGAGTGATGGCTACACCTTC. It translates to CASSQDTSDGYTF.

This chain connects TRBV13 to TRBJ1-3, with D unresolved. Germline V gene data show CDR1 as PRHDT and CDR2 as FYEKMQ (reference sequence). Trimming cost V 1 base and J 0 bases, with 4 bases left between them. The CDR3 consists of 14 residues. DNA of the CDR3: TGTGCCAGCAGCTTAGATCCCTCTGGAAACACCATATATTTT. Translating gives CASSLDPSGNTIYF. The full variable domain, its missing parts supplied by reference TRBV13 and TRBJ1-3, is AAGVIQSPRHLIKEKRETATLKCYPIPRHDTVYWYQQGPGQDPQFLISFYEKMQSDKGSIPDRFSAQQFSDYHSELNMSSLELGDSALYFCASSLDPSGNTIYFGEGSWLTVV.

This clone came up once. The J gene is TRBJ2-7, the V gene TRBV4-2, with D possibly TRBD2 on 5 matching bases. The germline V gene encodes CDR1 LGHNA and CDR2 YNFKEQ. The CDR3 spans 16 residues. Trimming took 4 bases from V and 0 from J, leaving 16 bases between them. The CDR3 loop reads CASSPPGRGLSYEQYF. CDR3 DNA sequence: TGTGCCAGCAGCCCCCCGGGGAGAGGGCTCTCCTACGAGCAGTACTTC.

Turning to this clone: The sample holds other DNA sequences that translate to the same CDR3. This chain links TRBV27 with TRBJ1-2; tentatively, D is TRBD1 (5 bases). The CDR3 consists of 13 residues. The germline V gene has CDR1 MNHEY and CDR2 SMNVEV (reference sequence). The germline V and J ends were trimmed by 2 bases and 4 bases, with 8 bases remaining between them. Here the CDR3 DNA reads TGTGCCAGCAGTTTAGGGGGGGGCTATGGCTACACCTTC. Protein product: CASSLGGGYGYTF.

The CDR3 DNA reads TGTGCCACCAGCGGACAGGGCTACGAGCAGTACTTC. Protein product: CATSGQGYEQYF. V and J are TRBV15 and TRBJ2-7; 8 bases are a match to TRBD1. The CDR3 runs 12 residues. V lost 5 bases to trimming and J lost 3 bases; unmatched junction nucleotides: 0. From germline, CDR1 is LNHNV and CDR2 YYDKDF (reference sequence).

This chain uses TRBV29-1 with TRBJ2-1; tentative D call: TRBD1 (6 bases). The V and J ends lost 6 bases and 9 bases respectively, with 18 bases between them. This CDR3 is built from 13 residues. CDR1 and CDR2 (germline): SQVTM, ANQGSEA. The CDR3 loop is CSVANRERAEQFF. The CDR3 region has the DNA TGCAGCGTGGCAAACAGGGAACGGGCTGAGCAGTTCTTC.

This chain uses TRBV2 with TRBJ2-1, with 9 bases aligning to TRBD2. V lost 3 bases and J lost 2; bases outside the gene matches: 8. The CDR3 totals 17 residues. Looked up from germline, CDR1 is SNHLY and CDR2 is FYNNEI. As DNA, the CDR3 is TGTGCCAGCAGTGATAGGCGAGCGGGAGGTGCCTACAATGAGCAGTTCTTC. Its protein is CASSDRRAGGAYNEQFF.

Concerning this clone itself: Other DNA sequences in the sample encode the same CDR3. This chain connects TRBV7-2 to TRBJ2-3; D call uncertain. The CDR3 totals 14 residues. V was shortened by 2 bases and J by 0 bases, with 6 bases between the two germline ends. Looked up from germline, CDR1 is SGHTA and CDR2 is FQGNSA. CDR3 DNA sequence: TGTGCCAGCAGCTTACGCTCGAGCACAGATACGCAGTATTTT. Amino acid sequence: CASSLRSSTDTQYF.

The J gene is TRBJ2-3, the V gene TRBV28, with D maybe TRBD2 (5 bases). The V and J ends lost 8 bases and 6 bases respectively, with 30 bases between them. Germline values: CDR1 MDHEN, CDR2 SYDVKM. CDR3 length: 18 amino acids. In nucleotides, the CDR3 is TGTGCCAGCCAGTCCTTTGCACTCAGCGGCCCTAATACGGATACGCAGTATTTT. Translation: CASQSFALSGPNTDTQYF.

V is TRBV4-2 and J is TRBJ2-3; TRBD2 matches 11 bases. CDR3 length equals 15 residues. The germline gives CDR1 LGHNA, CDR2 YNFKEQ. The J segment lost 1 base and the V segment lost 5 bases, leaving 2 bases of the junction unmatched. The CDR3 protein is CASSGTSGGTDTQYF. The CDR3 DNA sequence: TGTGCCAGCAGCGGGACTAGCGGAGGCACAGATACGCAGTATTTT.

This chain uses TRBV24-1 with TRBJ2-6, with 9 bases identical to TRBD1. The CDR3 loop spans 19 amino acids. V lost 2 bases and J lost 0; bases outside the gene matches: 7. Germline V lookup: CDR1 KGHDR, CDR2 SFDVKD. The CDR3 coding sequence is TGTGCCACCAGTGATTCCCTACAGGGGGCCGCCTCTGGGGCCAACGTCCTGACTTTC. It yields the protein CATSDSLQGAASGANVLTF.

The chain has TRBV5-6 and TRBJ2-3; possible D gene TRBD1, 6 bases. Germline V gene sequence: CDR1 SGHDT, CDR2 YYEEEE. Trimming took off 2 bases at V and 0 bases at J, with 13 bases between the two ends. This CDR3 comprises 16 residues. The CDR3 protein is CASSLIPGHSTDTQYF. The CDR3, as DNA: TGTGCCAGCAGCTTAATTCCGGGACACAGCACAGATACGCAGTATTTT.